This TCR beta chain was obtained from a study of cytomegalovirus exposure and HLA in healthy donors. Across the study: There were roughly 110 million unique TCR beta sequences, drawn from about 200 million T cells, in an earlier analysis. Overall study findings and caveats: Sequencing probably produced one cluster of sequence variants that were highly shared. In a later analysis, a genetic analysis reported fewer productive-TCR N-insertions in an Asian-associated ancestry cluster than the cohort average.

The study ran its PCR with 60 Vbeta and 13 Jbeta primers. The method was immunoSEQ multiplex PCR; TCRdb's version includes in-frame clones alone and lacks a portion of them. This sample carries about 160,000 clones, about 80% of them seen once, and the ten largest clones take about 1.3%. A remark on this clone: No antigen is known for it.

Sequenced: PBMCs. The TCR comes from a man in his thirties or forties in good health and CMV-seronegative.

CDR3 residues: CAWSGGGMNQPQHF. The CDR3 region has the DNA TGTGCCTGGAGTGGTGGGGGGATGAATCAGCCCCAGCATTTT. V and J are TRBV30 and TRBJ1-5; D might be TRBD1 (5 bases). The germline V gene encodes CDR1 GTSNPN and CDR2 SVGIG (reference sequence). The V end lost 1 base, the J end lost 4 bases, and 11 bases lay between the germline ends. The CDR3 totals 14 residues. Based on the CDR3 plus reference TRBV30 and TRBJ1-5, the full variable domain is SQTIHQWPATLVQPVGSPLSLECTVEGTSNPNLYWYRQAAGRGLQLLFYSVGIGQISSEVPQNLSASRPQDRQFILSSKKLLLSDSGFYLCAWSGGGMNQPQHFGDGTRLSIL.